This is a list of T cell receptor beta chains from one sample in a study of T cell responses to AZD1222 COVID-19 vaccine. Sequencing was performed with immunoSEQ multiplex PCR; in TCRdb, only in-frame clones are kept and a portion is missing. Among approximately 150,000 clones listed, just under 95% were seen once. The material was peripheral blood, obtained on day 0 of AZD1222 vaccination. The origin of the receptors is an adult in good health. Both conserved end residues are part of each CDR3. D genes are given only for firm matches. Clone sizes are given selectively: once, few, many, or a class where the clone is expanded.

d_gene | j_gene | v_gene | abundance | CDR3aa | CDR3nt
- | TRBJ2-5 | TRBV21-1 | - | CASSKGNRAQQETQYF | TGTGCCAGCAGCAAAGGCAATCGGGCCCAACAAGAGACCCAGTACTTC
- | TRBJ1-5 | TRBV19 | - | CASTQQGSNQPQHF | TGTGCCAGTACCCAACAGGGTTCCAATCAGCCCCAGCATTTT
TRBD2 | TRBJ2-1 | TRBV11-2 | - | CASRRSGGPDEQFF | TGTGCCAGCAGGAGATCGGGAGGGCCTGATGAGCAGTTCTTC
- | TRBJ2-3 | TRBV5-8 | - | CASIGVGTDTQYF | TGTGCCAGCATCGGAGTTGGTACAGATACGCAGTATTTT
TRBD1 | TRBJ2-2 | TRBV6-6 | - | CASSGPGQGNTGELFF | TGTGCCAGCAGCGGCCCGGGACAGGGGAACACCGGGGAGCTGTTTTTT
TRBD1 | TRBJ2-5 | TRBV6-6 | - | CASSPGTVQETQYF | TGTGCCAGCAGCCCAGGGACAGTCCAAGAGACCCAGTACTTC
- | TRBJ1-2 | TRBV7-9 | - | CASSLLGDTF | TGTGCCAGCAGCCTTCTCGGTGATACCTTC
- | TRBJ1-1 | TRBV11-2 | - | CASSPHRLPAIEAFF | TGTGCCAGCAGCCCACACAGGCTTCCCGCAATTGAAGCTTTCTTT
- | TRBJ1-1 | TRBV25-1 | - | CASSIGANEAFF | TGTGCCAGCAGTATCGGGGCAAATGAAGCTTTCTTT
- | TRBJ1-1 | TRBV7-9 | - | CASSLVKGEETEAFF | TGTGCCAGCAGCTTAGTGAAGGGAGAGGAGACTGAAGCTTTCTTT
TRBD2 | TRBJ2-5 | TRBV30 | once | CAWSVGGTQETQYF | TGTGCCTGGAGTGTCGGGGGGACCCAAGAGACCCAGTACTTC
- | TRBJ2-3 | TRBV5-1 | - | CASRSSTDTQYF | TGCGCCAGCCGCTCAAGCACAGATACGCAGTATTTT
- | TRBJ2-1 | TRBV4-1 | - | CASSQVDMGLIYNEQFF | TGCGCCAGCAGCCAAGTTGATATGGGTCTTATCTACAATGAGCAGTTCTTC
TRBD1 | TRBJ1-2 | TRBV6-6 | few | CASSYTDRGYGYTF | TGTGCCAGCAGTTACACCGACAGGGGGTATGGCTACACCTTC
- | TRBJ1-2 | TRBV14 | once | CASSQGNYGYTF | TGTGCCAGCAGCCAGGGGAACTATGGCTACACCTTC
- | TRBJ2-1 | TRBV24-1 | - | CATSEGGRNNEQFF | TGTGCCACCAGTGAAGGCGGACGGAACAATGAGCAGTTCTTC
- | TRBJ2-5 | TRBV15 | - | CATSKRAGAIQETQYF | TGTGCCACCAGCAAGCGAGCCGGGGCCATCCAAGAGACCCAGTACTTC
- | TRBJ1-1 | TRBV27 | - | CASRGAGLMAFF | TGTGCCAGCAGGGGTGCAGGGCTTATGGCTTTCTTT
- | TRBJ1-3 | TRBV18 | many | CASSSTQALSGNTIYF | TGTGCCAGCTCATCAACACAGGCGCTCTCTGGAAACACCATATATTTT
TRBD1 | TRBJ2-7 | TRBV4-1 | - | CASSPEKGQGVYEQYF | TGCGCCAGCAGCCCTGAGAAGGGACAGGGGGTCTACGAGCAGTACTTC
- | TRBJ2-7 | TRBV7-8 | - | CASSGTGYEQYF | TGTGCCAGCAGCGGCACAGGGTACGAGCAGTACTTC
- | TRBJ1-2 | TRBV20-1 | - | CSARDLYGYTF | TGCAGTGCTAGGGACCTCTATGGCTACACCTTC
- | TRBJ2-7 | TRBV5-8 | - | CASSLDRGPYEQYF | TGTGCCAGCAGCTTGGATCGGGGGCCCTACGAGCAGTACTTC
- | TRBJ1-1 | TRBV9 | - | CASSATGSEAFF | TGTGCCAGCAGCGCCACAGGTTCTGAAGCTTTCTTT
TRBD2 | TRBJ2-1 | TRBV2 | - | CASSRLTSGGGNEQFF | TGTGCCAGCAGCCGGTTGACTAGCGGGGGGGGCAATGAGCAGTTCTTC
- | TRBJ2-5 | TRBV7-9 | - | CASSPTGSGFGTQYF | TGTGCCAGCAGCCCTACAGGGTCGGGATTCGGGACCCAGTACTTC
- | TRBJ1-2 | TRBV27 | - | CASSPGRELYGYTF | TGTGCCAGCAGCCCGGGCAGGGAGCTCTATGGCTACACCTTC
- | TRBJ1-1 | TRBV3-1/TRBV3-2 | - | CASSQDGAGTRSEAFF | TGTGCCAGCAGCCAAGATGGGGCCGGAACGCGGTCTGAAGCTTTCTTT
- | TRBJ2-1 | TRBV10-3 | - | CATGPRFSGGSYNEQFF | TGTGCCACAGGGCCCCGTTTTAGCGGAGGCTCCTACAATGAGCAGTTCTTC
- | TRBJ1-2 | TRBV3-1/TRBV3-2 | few | CASSQGAAGNYGYTF | TGTGCCAGCAGCCAGGGGGCTGCCGGGAACTATGGCTACACCTTC
- | TRBJ2-2 | TRBV5-6 | - | CASSRGADTGELFF | TGTGCCAGCAGTAGGGGCGCGGACACCGGGGAGCTGTTTTTT
TRBD1 | TRBJ2-7 | TRBV28 | - | CASSTGQGIRSLLGEQYF | TGTGCCAGCAGCACGGGACAGGGAATCCGGTCCCTTTTGGGCGAGCAGTACTTC
TRBD2 | TRBJ2-3 | TRBV11-2 | - | CASSRALAGAADTQYF | TGTGCCAGCAGCCGGGCACTAGCGGGAGCTGCAGATACGCAGTATTTT
- | TRBJ1-1 | TRBV6-1 | - | CASSESTLRTEAFF | TGTGCCAGCAGTGAATCAACCTTGCGAACTGAAGCTTTCTTT
- | TRBJ1-1 | TRBV27 | - | CASQKRSWETEAFF | TGTGCCAGCCAAAAGCGCTCATGGGAAACTGAAGCTTTCTTT
- | TRBJ1-2 | TRBV3-1/TRBV3-2 | - | CASSLRGARGYGYTF | TGTGCCAGCAGCCTCCGTGGGGCCAGAGGCTATGGCTACACCTTC
TRBD1 | TRBJ1-1 | TRBV5-4 | - | CASSPETGAGGAFF | TGTGCCAGCAGCCCCGAGACAGGGGCCGGGGGAGCTTTCTTT
TRBD2 | TRBJ2-1 | TRBV7-9 | - | CASSAPGTSGRYNEQFF | TGTGCCAGCAGCGCTCCGGGAACTAGCGGGAGATACAATGAGCAGTTCTTC
- | TRBJ1-5 | TRBV10-3 | once | CAISPQGMGNQPQHF | TGTGCCATCAGCCCCCAGGGGATGGGCAATCAGCCCCAGCATTTT
TRBD2 | TRBJ2-7 | TRBV27 | - | CASRDPTSGVYEQYF | TGTGCCAGCAGGGACCCGACTAGCGGGGTTTACGAGCAGTACTTC
TRBD2 | TRBJ2-2 | TRBV5-4 | few | CASSLAGGALVGELFF | TGTGCCAGCAGCTTGGCCGGGGGGGCCCTGGTCGGGGAGCTGTTTTTT
TRBD2 | TRBJ2-1 | TRBV6-4 | many | CASSDSTSGSYNEQFF | TGTGCCAGCAGTGACTCGACTAGCGGGTCCTACAATGAGCAGTTCTTC
TRBD1 | TRBJ1-2 | TRBV2 | - | CASTTGGPLGYTF | TGTGCCAGCACCACAGGGGGGCCTCTTGGCTACACCTTC
TRBD1 | TRBJ1-1 | TRBV5-4 | - | CASSLTGTGLMNTEAFF | TGTGCCAGCAGCCTAACCGGGACAGGGCTTATGAACACTGAAGCTTTCTTT
- | TRBJ1-1 | TRBV15 | - | CATSTVNTEAFF | TGTGCCACCAGCACAGTGAACACTGAAGCTTTCTTT